This T cell receptor (beta chain) was found in a study of T-cell reconstitution after alpha-beta-depleted transplantation in children listed by TCRdb under 2016. At the level of the whole study: The study quantitatively tracked T-cell immune reconstitution after TCRalphabeta/CD19-depleted allogeneic hematopoietic cell transplantation in children using TCR repertoire profiling.

This clonotype occurred a few times. Its antigen is not yet known. No base qualities exist here, and no much larger clone lies one base off it. From its cysteine to its phenylalanine, the CDR3 spans 15 amino acids. Left in the record is the CDR3 DNA by itself, 45 bases read in frame from the first base. From the germline V gene (reference sequence), CDR1 is SEHNR and CDR2 is FQNEAQ. V drops 5 bases and J drops 4 bases, leaving 15 bases in between. Interpreted using the paper, the treatment or condition label stands for: allogeneic hematopoietic cell transplantation with graft depleted of TCRalphabeta T cells and CD19 B cells. TCRalphabeta/CD19-depleted allogeneic hematopoietic cell grafts were given to the transplant recipients, all of whom were children. The paper as a whole reports these results and caveats: Over subsequent months, a decline in hyperexpanded clone frequencies was noted, and after one year, T-cell counts and TCRbeta diversity were mostly ascribed to newly produced T cells. The high TCRbeta diversity at day 60 in some patients was ascribed to recipient T cells and intrathymic progenitors that had survived conditioning. The apparently early recovery of alphabetaT-cell counts about two months after transplant reportedly depended on only several hundred rapidly expanded clones that came from non-depleted graft cells.

The receptor library was made with PCR. TCRdb names Illumina HiSeq 2500 as the instrument used. TCR libraries were prepared with molecular barcoding, using unique molecular identifiers to normalize TCRbeta repertoire quantification. TCRdb redid the processing of the public reads, applying fastp at Q25 and MiXCR, and retained in-frame beta chains. Records with the same CDR3 protein are collapsed into one entry carrying the most frequent genes and DNA. The sample records about 440,000 distinct CDR3 sequences, around two fifths of which are singletons. 25% to 30% of the sample belongs to the ten largest clones.

The rearranged chain carries TRBV7-9 and TRBJ2-1; possibly the D gene is TRBD2, per 6 matching bases. Specimen: PBMCs, collected before TCRalphabeta/CD19-depleted stem cell transplant. The receptor was isolated from a girl aged 2 to 9 with aplastic anemia, due to receive a stem cell transplant. At the DNA level, the sequence is TGTGCCAGCAGCCCACAACTGGGGGGATACAATGAGCAGTTCTTC. Translation gives CASSPQLGGYNEQFF.